These 6 T cell receptor beta chains originate from one sample sequenced in a study of post-analysis software for immune sequencing data. The study, taken as a whole, reports: In patients, TRBV5-6, TRBV5-1 and TRBV20-1 belonged to four or five TRBV segments found more frequently than in controls.

These receptors have no identified antigens. Tagging with unique molecular identifiers was a feature of the TCR beta cDNA libraries. TCRdb re-called the PCR reads with MiXCR, one entry per CDR3 protein. The repertoire includes roughly 870,000 distinct CDR3 sequences, approximately 53% of them detected once, and approximately 4.5% sits in the top ten. Sequenced material: blood. The receptors were gathered from a girl between 5 and 17 years old with multiple sclerosis.

This chain links TRBV18 with TRBJ1-2; possible D gene TRBD1, 6 bases. Germline CDR1 KGHSH, CDR2 LQKENI. This CDR3 is 12 amino acids long. V shed 3 bases and J shed 6 bases, with 8 bases lying between them. CDR3 nucleotide sequence: TGTGCCAGCTCACCGAACAGGGATGGCTACACCTTC. Encoded protein: CASSPNRDGYTF.

The rearrangement joins TRBV5-1 to TRBJ2-3; 8 bases are a match to TRBD1. V lost 3 bases to trimming and J lost 1 base; unmatched junction nucleotides: 7. CDR1 SGHRS and CDR2 YFSETQ come from the germline V gene. The CDR3 is 16 amino acids. The CDR3 region is CASSSDRGEGTDTQYF. CDR3 coding DNA: TGCGCCAGCAGCTCCGACAGGGGAGAGGGCACAGATACGCAGTATTTT.

This clonotype was observed a handful of times. V usage is TRBV7-3 and J usage is TRBJ1-2; D gene ambiguous. The V end was cut by 5 bases, the J end by 8 bases, with 21 bases between. Germline V CDR1 and CDR2: SGHTA, FQGTGA. The CDR3 covers 15 residues. In DNA form, the CDR3 reads TGTGCCAGCAGCCCTACCCCGGCTCCAGCGGTCGGCTACACCTTC. Its protein is CASSPTPAPAVGYTF.

The V and J genes are TRBV29-1 and TRBJ2-1; perhaps TRBD2 as D (6 bases). V shed 7 bases and J shed 3 bases, with 25 bases lying between them. CDR1 is SQVTM, CDR2 ANQGSEA, per germline. There are 17 residues in the CDR3. CDR3 in amino acids: CSAAGTGGRLGYNEQFF. The DNA of the CDR3 is TGCAGCGCCGCCGGGACTGGCGGACGTCTAGGCTACAATGAGCAGTTCTTC.

This clonotype was counted only a few times. The chain recombines TRBV10-3 with TRBJ2-6, with D possibly being TRBD1 (5 bases). The length of the CDR3 is 16 residues. Germline CDR1 and CDR2: ENHRY and SYGVKD. V dropped 3 bases and J dropped 0 bases, with 9 bases sitting between them. CDR3 in amino acids: CAISDSGPSGANVLTF. The CDR3 DNA sequence: TGTGCCATCAGTGACTCAGGGCCCTCTGGGGCCAACGTCCTGACTTTC.

V and J are TRBV5-1 and TRBJ1-2; TRBD1 agrees at 7 bases. Unmatched junction bases numbered 7, after V lost 4 bases and J lost 4 bases. CDR3 length: 14 residues. The germline gives CDR1 SGHRS, CDR2 YFSETQ. The CDR3 reads CASSPGGGRYGYTF. The CDR3, as DNA: TGCGCCAGCAGCCCGGGAGGGGGCCGCTATGGCTACACCTTC.